This T cell receptor (beta chain) is drawn from a study of a mutant IDH1 vaccine in newly diagnosed glioma (dated by TCRdb to the early 2020s). In the study overall: Of the 32 patients who were treated, about 60% were male and approximately 38% were female, and the mean age was about 40 years. Longitudinal TCRB deep sequencing was performed for about two dozen treated patients wherever samples were available for exploratory analyses. Prior to enrollment, standard therapy consisting of radiotherapy alone, temozolomide alone, or radiochemotherapy with temozolomide had been administered to patients, with the combination being received by most patients. Six visits were used for peripheral blood collection: V03 (baseline), V05, V07, V10, V12 and V13. On the study overall, not on this receptor specifically: The authors noted that analyses of patient blood samples could not be reproduced because of sample limitations. Changes in the top peripheral T cell clonotypes picked up by TCRB sequencing did not appear to be linked to pseudoprogression. PBMC samples for TCRB deep sequencing were selected based on availability. Immune responses induced by the vaccine were seen in around 93% of patients across multiple MHC alleles.

Trimming takes 3 bases off V and 1 base off J; junction bases not matched to a gene: 7. The CDR3, from cysteine to phenylalanine, totals 15 residues. Only the CDR3 DNA stays, 45 bases, in frame from base 1. From the germline V gene, CDR1 is SQVTM and CDR2 is ANQGSEA. Library preparation was by the immunoSEQ multiplex PCR assay. Rearranged TCR beta chain sequences were amplified using the hsTCRB Kit according to the manufacturer's protocol. An Illumina MiSeq was used to sequence the TCRB libraries. For the original study's pipeline: The proprietary platform of the kit vendor was used for demultiplexing, trimming and gene mapping. Sourced from immuneACCESS, this table was stored by TCRdb with only in-frame sequences that have V and J called. A share of the clones is absent; for the studies checked, an unresolved V gene accounts for under half, and the remainder has no known explanation. V, J and clone size are taken as reported in that table, and D and trimming were inferred from the DNA itself. This sample holds about 68,000 clones; 79% were observed only once. The ten most abundant clones make up about 7.5% of the sample.

The sample holds one count of this clone. This receptor's antigen is unknown. Per-nucleotide qualities are absent, and no much larger clonotype sits a single base away. Sample time point, as interpreted from the label and publication: baseline, week 1 (first vaccination visit). The meaning of the sample's treatment or condition label: pre-vaccination baseline after standard-of-care therapy. Newly diagnosed WHO grade 3 or 4 IDH1-mutant astrocytomas showing loss of nuclear ATRX were present in the donors. The samples were drawn from NOA16, a multicentre, single-arm, open-label phase I trial in Germany that tested a mutant IDH1 peptide vaccine in humans for the first time. Blood drawn at visit V03 was used as the baseline sample for immunogenicity testing. Genomic DNA for TCRB sequencing was isolated from EDTA blood with the DNeasy Blood and Tissue Kit.

This receptor was obtained from a man aged 45 to 65 with glioma. Sequencing used PBMCs, obtained from a glioma patient treated with radiotherapy, temozolomide or both. The rearranged chain carries TRBV29-1 and TRBJ2-3, with 7 bases matching TRBD2. CDR3 sequence: CSVEGGMWGTDTQYF. The DNA is TGCAGCGTTGAGGGGGGGATGTGGGGCACAGATACGCAGTATTTT.